The T cell receptor beta chain described here comes from a study of metastatic and nonmetastatic thyroid tumors. As for the study in general: The study looked at repertoires side by side in blood and in tumor or nodule tissue from malignant and benign thyroid patients.

Thyroid surgery was performed in patients who had received no treatment beforehand. How the authors handled the data: Construction of a distant-metastasis classifier for papillary thyroid cancer relied on CDR3 differences across clinicopathological groups. TCRdb reprocessed the PCR reads using MiXCR. The V and J calls were determined by TCRdb, not by the authors. The sample contains about 70,000 clones, less than 20% of which appear only once. Only a few counts were recorded for this clone. Its target is not known. The CDR3 totals 14 residues. Per the germline V gene, CDR1 is SNHLY and CDR2 is FYNNEI. The V and J ends lost 7 bases and 9 bases, in that order; junction bases with no gene match: 11. Study-wide findings and caveats: TCR beta diversity was reportedly significantly higher in malignant thyroid tumors than benign nodules, in blood and tumor.

The sample was blood. The chain uses TRBV2 and TRBJ2-1, with TRBD1 matching 8 bases. The TCR sequence derives from a female donor with papillary thyroid cancer or a benign thyroid nodule (not recorded which). Some clones in this sample may be carry-over from other donors' samples. Here the CDR3 reads CASTRADRGGEQFF. CDR3 DNA sequence: TGTGCCAGCACCCGCGCTGACAGGGGAGGTGAGCAGTTCTTC.